These T cell receptor beta chains were read from a single sample in a study of T cell changes during pregnancy in multiple sclerosis. Using immunoSEQ multiplex PCR, the repertoire was profiled, and TCRdb retains in-frame clones only, with some absent. The sample yields 40,000 to 45,000 clones, 85% to 90% seen once. Sequencing was performed on CD8+ T cells from peripheral blood mononuclear cells, taken after pregnancy. These receptors originate from a female donor in good health, enrolled as a control in a pregnancy study. Each CDR3 is given with its conserved first and last residue.

13	TRBV7-9	TRBJ1-2	CASGGAEPYGYTF
18	TRBV13	TRBJ2-3	CASSYFTYGLAYTDTQYF
14	TRBV5-6	TRBJ2-4	CASSLQGAKNIQYF
15	TRBV9	TRBJ1-3	CASSARTGGGNTIYF
15	TRBV7-9	TRBJ2-2	CASSGGLHPSGELFF
14	TRBV4-3	TRBJ1-2	CASSQDVGRVGYTF
17	TRBV7-8	TRBJ2-1	CASSLGPERGSYNEQFF
13	TRBV29-1	TRBJ2-1	CSLGQGGYNEQFF
13	TRBV5-6	TRBJ2-7	CASSLSVSYEQYF
13	TRBV27	TRBJ2-7	CASSSASSFEQYF